The 22 T cell receptor beta chains below come from one sample, sequenced in a study of neurological immune-mediated disorders. TCRdb redid the calling of the 5' RACE reads with MiXCR, one entry per CDR3 protein. The profile shows around 130,000 distinct CDR3 sequences, roughly 3.4% of them singletons. The sequenced sample consisted of PBMCs. The receptors were gathered from a woman aged 30 to 39 with multiple sclerosis.

This clonotype showed up many times. J is TRBJ2-1 and V is TRBV7-9, with D unresolved. Germline CDR1 reads SEHNR; CDR2 reads FQNEAQ (reference sequence). The CDR3 loop spans 13 amino acids. Trimming stripped 0 bases from V and 8 bases from J, with 8 bases between. CDR3 sequence reads: CASSLAARYEQFF. CDR3 coding DNA: TGTGCCAGCAGCTTAGCGGCTAGATATGAGCAGTTCTTC.

Many counts were recorded for this clonotype. The chain joins TRBV29-1 to TRBJ1-1, with D unclear. V was clipped by 6 bases and J by 11 bases, with 13 bases between them. CDR1 is SQVTM and CDR2 is ANQGSEA in the germline V gene. The CDR3 totals 10 residues. The CDR3 nucleotides read TGCAGCGTGGTAGTTTCTCAGGCTTTCTTT. It specifies CSVVVSQAFF. The whole variable domain, filled in from reference TRBV29-1 and TRBJ1-1, reads SAVISQKPSRDICQRGTSLTIQCQVDSQVTMMFWYRQQPGQSLTLIATANQGSEATYESGFVIDKFPISRPNLTFSTLTVSNMSPEDSSIYLCSVVVSQAFFGQGTRLTVV.

Ten or more counts support this clonotype. V and J are TRBV7-2 and TRBJ2-3; TRBD1 might be the D (5 bases). Germline values: CDR1 SGHTA, CDR2 FQGNSA. This CDR3 is 16 amino acids long. Trimming removed 5 bases from V and 2 bases from J, with 17 bases in between. This CDR3 reads CASSQYGQIPTDTQYF. DNA of the CDR3: TGTGCCAGCAGCCAATACGGACAAATCCCCACAGATACGCAGTATTTT. Complete variable domain (other parts from reference TRBV7-2 and TRBJ2-3): GAGVSQSPSNKVTEKGKDVELRCDPISGHTALYWYRQSLGQGLEFLIYFQGNSAPDKSGLPSDRFSAERTGGSVSTLTIQRTQQEDSAVYLCASSQYGQIPTDTQYFGPGTRLTVL.

Many counts were recorded for this clonotype. CDR3 DNA: TGCGCCAGCGCGGGACAGCAGGTTGAGGAGACCCAGTACTTC. It yields the protein CASAGQQVEETQYF. The chain uses TRBV5-1 and TRBJ2-5; D possibly corresponds to TRBD1 (7 bases). The length of the CDR3 is 14 residues. Trimming took 7 bases from V and 5 from J, leaving 18 bases between them. Germline CDR1 and CDR2: SGHRS and YFSETQ.

Comment on this clonotype: An end of the junction differs from the germline gene, which may be a read error. This rearrangement joins TRBV9 to TRBJ2-7; TRBD2 matches at 9 bases. CDR1 is SGDLS and CDR2 is YYNGEE in the germline V gene. The CDR3 is 13 amino acids. The CDR3 reads CASSASTSGEQNF. The CDR3 DNA is TGTGCCAGCAGCGCGTCGACTAGCGGTGAGCAGAACTTC.

This clonotype came up many times. This chain connects TRBV5-1 to TRBJ2-1; TRBD2 agrees at 10 bases. Germline V gene data show CDR1 as SGHRS and CDR2 as YFSETQ. The CDR3 is 15 residues long. Germline trimming cut 0 bases from V and 7 bases from J; bases unmatched to any gene: 4. The CDR3 spells CASSLGTSGANEQFF. Here the CDR3 DNA reads TGCGCCAGCAGCTTGGGGACTAGCGGCGCAAATGAGCAGTTCTTC.

This clonotype showed up many times. The rearrangement links TRBV10-3 to TRBJ2-7; TRBD2 matches 8 bases. Germline V gives CDR1 ENHRY, CDR2 SYGVKD. This CDR3 is 13 amino acids long. Trimming took 6 bases from V and 6 from J; bases not matched to a gene: 7. The CDR3 bases are TGTGCCATCAGGGGACTAGACGGGGGCGAGCAGTACTTC. Protein: CAIRGLDGGEQYF.

This clonotype was counted between two and nine times. A much larger clone differs by one base, so this may be a read error. The chain couples TRBV12-3 or TRBV12-4 to TRBJ2-2; D is undetermined. CDR3 length: 12 residues. The CDR3 nucleotides read TGTGACAGCAGTTTTTCAGCCGGGGAGCTGTTTTTT. Residues: CDSSFSAGELFF.

Ten or more counts support this clonotype. The rearrangement links TRBV27 to TRBJ1-2; D gene uncertain. Germline CDR1 and CDR2: MNHEY and SMNVEV (reference sequence). This CDR3 has 15 amino acids. V was cut by 2 bases and J by 4 bases, with 14 bases left in between. This CDR3 is CASSLGASLVYGYTF. CDR3 coding DNA: TGTGCCAGCAGTTTAGGCGCCAGCCTCGTCTATGGCTACACCTTC.

This clonotype was found many times. The CDR3 reads CASKSLADNQPQHF. In DNA, the CDR3 is TGTGCCAGCAAATCGTTGGCAGACAATCAGCCCCAGCATTTT. This chain joins TRBV12-3 or TRBV12-4 and TRBJ1-5; D uncertain. The CDR3 is made up of 14 amino acids. V was pared by 7 bases and J by 3 bases, with 13 bases between.

In its sample, this clonotype was seen many times. The chain couples TRBV7-9 to TRBJ2-5, with a possible D match to TRBD2 (6 bases). V was cut by 2 bases and J by 0 bases, with 16 bases left in between. This CDR3 spans 17 amino acids. CDR1 and CDR2 from the germline V gene are SEHNR and FQNEAQ (reference sequence). The CDR3 spells CASSLNVAGPYQETQYF. The CDR3, as DNA: TGTGCCAGCAGCTTAAACGTGGCGGGACCGTACCAAGAGACCCAGTACTTC.

There are many counts of this clonotype. This chain uses TRBV20-1 with TRBJ2-4; D may match TRBD1 or TRBD2 (6 bases each). V was cut by 3 bases and J by 5 bases, with 14 bases left in between. CDR3 length: 14 amino acids. The germline V gene encodes CDR1 DFQATT and CDR2 SNEGSKA (reference sequence). The CDR3 region has the DNA TGCAGTGCTAGCCCCGGGGGCTTTCAAAACATTCAGTACTTC. Translation: CSASPGGFQNIQYF.

This clonotype was picked up many times. The V call is TRBV5-6, the J call TRBJ1-1; D perhaps matches TRBD1 (5 bases). CDR3 length equals 16 residues. The germline gives CDR1 SGHDT, CDR2 YYEEEE. The V and J ends lost 2 bases and 5 bases respectively, with 19 bases between them. CDR3 residues: CASSFVNFVGGTEAFF. In nucleotides, the CDR3 is TGTGCCAGCAGCTTTGTCAACTTCGTGGGGGGGACTGAAGCTTTCTTT.

This clonotype was counted many times. The chain combines TRBV7-2 with TRBJ1-2; tentatively, D is TRBD1 (6 bases). Germline CDR1 is SGHTA and CDR2 is FQGNSA. This CDR3 has 12 residues. The V gene lost 5 bases and the J gene lost 2 bases, with 6 bases spanning the gap. The CDR3 DNA follows: TGTGCCAGCAGCACAGGGAACTATGGCTACACCTTC. It codes for CASSTGNYGYTF.

This clonotype showed up many times. The chain joins TRBV2 to TRBJ2-7, with TRBD1 matching over 11 bases. The ends lost 8 bases at V and 5 bases at J; junction bases unmatched: 8. Germline-derived CDR1 and CDR2 are SNHLY and FYNNEI. This CDR3 region has 14 residues. The CDR3 DNA follows: TGTGCCAGCCAGGGGACAGGGGGTGGCCACGAGCAGTACTTC. The encoded protein is CASQGTGGGHEQYF.

This clonotype has at least ten counts. This chain uses TRBV29-1 with TRBJ1-2; D remains ambiguous. In germline, CDR1 is SQVTM, CDR2 ANQGSEA. CDR3 length equals 15 residues. V was cut by 2 bases and J by 0 bases, with 13 bases left in between. Written as DNA, the CDR3 is TGCAGCGTTGAAATGGACGGGGAAACTAACTATGGCTACACCTTC. Translation: CSVEMDGETNYGYTF.

Only a few counts were recorded for this clonotype. V usage is TRBV6-5 and J usage is TRBJ2-7, with 7 bases aligning to TRBD1. V lost 6 bases and J lost 5; bases outside the gene matches: 7. CDR3 length equals 13 residues. Per the germline V gene, CDR1 is MNHEY and CDR2 is SVGAGI. DNA for the CDR3: TGTGCCAGCAGAGCTCAGGGGGACCACGAGCAGTACTTC. Its protein is CASRAQGDHEQYF.

In its sample, this clonotype was seen many times. The chain joins TRBV27 to TRBJ2-7; D uncertain. This CDR3 is 9 amino acids long. Germline V lookup: CDR1 MNHEY, CDR2 SMNVEV (reference sequence). V was pared by 8 bases and J by 4 bases, with 3 bases between. CDR3 sequence (DNA): TGTGCCAGCGGTTACGAGCAGTACTTC. Translation gives CASGYEQYF.

This clonotype appeared many times. Here the CDR3 reads CASSPNARGSSEAFF. The CDR3 DNA reads as TGTGCCAGCAGCCCAAACGCCCGAGGGAGTAGTGAAGCTTTCTTT. The chain carries TRBV7-2 and TRBJ1-1; D is undetermined. There are 15 residues in the CDR3. Trimming took 5 bases from V and 7 from J, leaving 20 bases between them. CDR1 is SGHTA and CDR2 is FQGNSA in the germline V gene.

This clonotype was observed at least ten times. The rearrangement uses TRBV20-1 and TRBJ2-1; D call uncertain. Germline-derived CDR1 and CDR2 are DFQATT and SNEGSKA (reference sequence). The CDR3 contains 13 residues. The V end lost 3 bases, the J end lost 0 bases, and 6 bases lay between the germline ends. The DNA of the CDR3 is TGCAGTGCTAGCGCTTTCTCCTACAATGAGCAGTTCTTC. Residues: CSASAFSYNEQFF.

This chain uses TRBV5-5 with TRBJ1-2; weak D call: TRBD1 (6 bases). The CDR3 covers 14 residues. V was clipped by 0 bases and J by 8 bases, with 14 bases between them. Per the germline V gene, CDR1 is SGHKS and CDR2 is YYEKEE (reference sequence). The CDR3 spells CASSLDVSGGGYTF. The CDR3 DNA follows: TGTGCCAGCAGCTTGGATGTTTCGGGGGGCGGCTACACCTTC.

This clonotype was counted between two and nine times. The chain joins TRBV7-9 to TRBJ2-1; D gene ambiguous. Trimming removed 4 bases at V and 0 bases at J, with 16 bases between. CDR1 SEHNR and CDR2 FQNEAQ come from the germline V gene (reference sequence). The CDR3 extends over 17 amino acids. The chain's CDR3 is CASSSTASRSSYNEQFF. The CDR3 DNA sequence: TGTGCCAGCAGCTCTACGGCCAGCAGAAGCTCCTACAATGAGCAGTTCTTC.